The TCR beta chain under discussion was sequenced for a study of shared clonotypes between healthy human individuals. Trimming took off 4 bases at V and 5 bases at J, with 5 bases between the two ends. This CDR3 contains 12 residues. Germline V gene lookup returns CDR1 SEHNR and CDR2 FQNEAQ (reference sequence). Data came from immunoSEQ multiplex PCR; TCRdb stores just in-frame clones and leaves some out. The table has approximately 480,000 clones, about three quarters seen once; the top ten hold 9.5% to 15%. The J gene is TRBJ1-4, the V gene TRBV7-9; D remains unclear. Sequencing input: PBMCs. This TCR came from a middle-aged woman in good health. Some clones in this sample may be carry-over from other donors' samples. CDR3 in DNA: TGTGCCAGCAGCTCCCCAAATGAAAAACTGTTTTTT. This gives the protein CASSSPNEKLFF.